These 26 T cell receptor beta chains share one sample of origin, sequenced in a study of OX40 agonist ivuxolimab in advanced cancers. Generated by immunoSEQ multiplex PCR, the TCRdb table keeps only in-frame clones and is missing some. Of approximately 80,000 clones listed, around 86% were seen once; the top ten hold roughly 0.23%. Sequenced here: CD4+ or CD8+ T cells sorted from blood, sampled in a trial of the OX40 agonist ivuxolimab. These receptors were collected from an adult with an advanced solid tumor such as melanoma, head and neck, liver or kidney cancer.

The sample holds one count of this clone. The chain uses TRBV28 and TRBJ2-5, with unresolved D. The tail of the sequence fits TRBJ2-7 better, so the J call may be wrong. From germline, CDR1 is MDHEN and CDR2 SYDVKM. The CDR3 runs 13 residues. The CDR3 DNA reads TGTGCCAGCAGTTTAGCGGCGACCTACGAGCAGTACTTC. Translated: CASSLAATYEQYF.

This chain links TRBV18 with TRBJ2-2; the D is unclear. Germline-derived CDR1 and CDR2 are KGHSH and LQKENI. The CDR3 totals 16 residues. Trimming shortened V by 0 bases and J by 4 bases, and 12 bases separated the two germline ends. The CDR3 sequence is CASSPPLRVTTGELFF. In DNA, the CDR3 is TGTGCCAGCTCACCACCGTTACGGGTAACCACCGGGGAGCTGTTTTTT. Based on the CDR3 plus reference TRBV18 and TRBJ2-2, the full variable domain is NAGVMQNPRHLVRRRGQEARLRCSPMKGHSHVYWYRQLPEEGLKFMVYLQKENIIDESGMPKERFSAEFPKEGPSILRIQQVVRGDSAAYFCASSPPLRVTTGELFFGEGSRLTVL.

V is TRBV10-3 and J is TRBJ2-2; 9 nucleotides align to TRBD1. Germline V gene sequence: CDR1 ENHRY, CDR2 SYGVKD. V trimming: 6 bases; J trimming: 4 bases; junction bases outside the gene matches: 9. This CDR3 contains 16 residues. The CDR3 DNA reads TGTGCCATCAGAGCCACAGGGGGCTTGGGCACCGGGGAGCTGTTTTTT. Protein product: CAIRATGGLGTGELFF.

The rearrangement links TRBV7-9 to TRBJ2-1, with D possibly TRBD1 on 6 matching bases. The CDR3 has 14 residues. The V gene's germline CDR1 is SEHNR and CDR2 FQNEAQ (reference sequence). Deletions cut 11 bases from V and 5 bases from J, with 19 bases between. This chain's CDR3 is CALPGDGGHNEQFF. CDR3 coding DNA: TGTGCCCTCCCAGGGGACGGTGGCCACAATGAGCAGTTCTTC.

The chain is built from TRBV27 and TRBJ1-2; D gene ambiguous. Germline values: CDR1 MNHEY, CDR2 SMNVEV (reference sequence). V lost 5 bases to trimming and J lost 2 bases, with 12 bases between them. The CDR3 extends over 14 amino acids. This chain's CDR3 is CASSAGRGNYGYTF. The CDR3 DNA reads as TGTGCCAGCAGTGCCGGACGGGGAAACTATGGCTACACCTTC.

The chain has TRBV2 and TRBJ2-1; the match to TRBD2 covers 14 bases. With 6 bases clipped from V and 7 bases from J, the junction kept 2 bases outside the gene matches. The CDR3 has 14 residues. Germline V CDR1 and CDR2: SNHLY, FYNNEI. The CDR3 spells CASRGLAGVNEQFF. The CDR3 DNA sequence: TGTGCCAGCAGGGGACTAGCGGGAGTTAATGAGCAGTTCTTC.

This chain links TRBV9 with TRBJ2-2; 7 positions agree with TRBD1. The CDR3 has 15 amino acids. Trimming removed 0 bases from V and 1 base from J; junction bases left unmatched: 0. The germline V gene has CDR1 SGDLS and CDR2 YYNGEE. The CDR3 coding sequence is TGTGCCAGCAGCGTAGGGGACAGGAACACCGGGGAGCTGTTTTTT. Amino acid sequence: CASSVGDRNTGELFF.

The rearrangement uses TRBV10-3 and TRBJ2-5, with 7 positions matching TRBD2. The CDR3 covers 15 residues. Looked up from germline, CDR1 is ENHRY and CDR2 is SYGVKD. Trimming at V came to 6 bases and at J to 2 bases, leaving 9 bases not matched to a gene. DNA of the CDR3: TGTGCCATCAGGAGGGCGGGGGATACTCAAGAGACCCAGTACTTC. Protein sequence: CAIRRAGDTQETQYF.

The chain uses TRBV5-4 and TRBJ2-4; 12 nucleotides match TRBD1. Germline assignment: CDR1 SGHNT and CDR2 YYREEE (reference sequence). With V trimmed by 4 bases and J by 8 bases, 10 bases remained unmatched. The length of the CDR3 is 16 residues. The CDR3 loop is CASSKSGTGGWDIQYF. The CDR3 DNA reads TGTGCCAGCAGCAAATCCGGGACAGGGGGCTGGGACATTCAGTACTTC.

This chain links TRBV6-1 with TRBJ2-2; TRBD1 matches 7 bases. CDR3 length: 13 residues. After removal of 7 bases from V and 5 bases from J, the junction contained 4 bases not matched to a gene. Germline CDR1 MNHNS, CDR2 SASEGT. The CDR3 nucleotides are TGTGCCAGCAACAGGGGAAGGACCGGGGAGCTGTTTTTT. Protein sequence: CASNRGRTGELFF.

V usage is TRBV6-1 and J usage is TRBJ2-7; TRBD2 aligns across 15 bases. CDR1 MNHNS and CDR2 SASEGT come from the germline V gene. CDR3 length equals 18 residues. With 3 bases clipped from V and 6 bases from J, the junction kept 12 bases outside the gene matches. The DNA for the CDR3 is TGTGCCAGCAGTGATCGAGGACTAGCGGGAGGGCCGCGTCTCGAGCAGTACTTC. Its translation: CASSDRGLAGGPRLEQYF.

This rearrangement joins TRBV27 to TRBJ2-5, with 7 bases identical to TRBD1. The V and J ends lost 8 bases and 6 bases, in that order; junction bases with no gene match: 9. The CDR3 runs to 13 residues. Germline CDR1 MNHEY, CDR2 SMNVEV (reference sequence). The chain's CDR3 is CASRRAGGQTQYF. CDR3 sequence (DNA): TGTGCCAGCCGGCGGGCAGGGGGACAGACCCAGTACTTC.

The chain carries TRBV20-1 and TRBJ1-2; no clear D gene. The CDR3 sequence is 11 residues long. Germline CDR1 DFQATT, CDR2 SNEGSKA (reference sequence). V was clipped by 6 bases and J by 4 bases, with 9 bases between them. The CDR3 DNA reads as TGCAGTGCCCAGATTCTCTATGGCTACACCTTC. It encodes CSAQILYGYTF.

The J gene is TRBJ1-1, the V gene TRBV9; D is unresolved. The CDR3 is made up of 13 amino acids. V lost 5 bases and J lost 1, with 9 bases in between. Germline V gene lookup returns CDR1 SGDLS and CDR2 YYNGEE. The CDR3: CASSYRANTEAFF. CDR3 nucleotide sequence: TGTGCCAGCAGTTACCGGGCGAACACTGAAGCTTTCTTT.

The CDR3 spells CASSPWGNEQFF. The CDR3, as DNA: TGTGCCAGCAGCCCCTGGGGTAATGAGCAGTTCTTC. The chain links TRBV4-2 to TRBJ2-1; no clear D. Germline V gene lookup returns CDR1 LGHNA and CDR2 YNFKEQ. This CDR3 has 12 amino acids. V dropped 4 bases and J dropped 7 bases, with 8 bases sitting between them.

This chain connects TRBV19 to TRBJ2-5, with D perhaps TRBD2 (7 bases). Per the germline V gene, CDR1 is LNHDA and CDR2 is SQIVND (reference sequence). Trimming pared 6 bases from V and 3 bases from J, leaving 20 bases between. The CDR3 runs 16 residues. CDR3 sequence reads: CASSLKSGGWKETQYF. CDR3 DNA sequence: TGTGCCAGTAGCCTCAAGTCGGGGGGCTGGAAAGAGACCCAGTACTTC.

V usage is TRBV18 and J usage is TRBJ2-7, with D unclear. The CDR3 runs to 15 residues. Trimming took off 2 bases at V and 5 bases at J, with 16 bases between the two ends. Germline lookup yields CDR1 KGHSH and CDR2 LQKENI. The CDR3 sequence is CASSPESPQSNEQYF. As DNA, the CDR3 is TGTGCCAGCTCACCAGAGTCCCCCCAGTCCAACGAGCAGTACTTC.

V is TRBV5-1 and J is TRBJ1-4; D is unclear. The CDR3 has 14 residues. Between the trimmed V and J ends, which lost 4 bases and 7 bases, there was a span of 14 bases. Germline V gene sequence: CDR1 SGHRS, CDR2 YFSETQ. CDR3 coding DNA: TGCGCCAGCAGCCTCGGTTACAAGGCTGAAAAACTGTTTTTT. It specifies CASSLGYKAEKLFF.

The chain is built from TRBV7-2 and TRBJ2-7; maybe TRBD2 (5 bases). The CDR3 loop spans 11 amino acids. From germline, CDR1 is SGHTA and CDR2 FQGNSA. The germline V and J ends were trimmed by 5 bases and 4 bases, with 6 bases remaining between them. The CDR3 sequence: CASSPGYEQYF. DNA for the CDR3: TGTGCCAGCAGCCCGGGGTACGAGCAGTACTTC. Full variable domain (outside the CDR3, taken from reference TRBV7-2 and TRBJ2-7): GAGVSQSPSNKVTEKGKDVELRCDPISGHTALYWYRQSLGQGLEFLIYFQGNSAPDKSGLPSDRFSAERTGGSVSTLTIQRTQQEDSAVYLCASSPGYEQYFGPGTRLTVT.

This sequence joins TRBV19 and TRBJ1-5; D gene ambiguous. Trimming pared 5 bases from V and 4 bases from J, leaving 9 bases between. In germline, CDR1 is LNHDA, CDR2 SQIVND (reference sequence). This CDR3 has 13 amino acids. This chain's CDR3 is CASSPQQNQPQHF. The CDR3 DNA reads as TGTGCCAGTAGTCCACAGCAGAATCAGCCCCAGCATTTT.

The CDR3 coding sequence is TGTGCCAGCCTTTTTAGCGGGACGAACGAGCAGTACTTC. It specifies CASLFSGTNEQYF. The V and J genes are TRBV7-8 and TRBJ2-7; the match to TRBD2 covers 8 bases. With V trimmed by 8 bases and J by 5 bases, 8 bases remained unmatched. The CDR3 consists of 13 residues. Germline V gene sequence: CDR1 SGHVS, CDR2 FQNEAQ. Full variable domain (rest looked up from reference TRBV7-8 and TRBJ2-7): GAGVSQSPRYKVAKRGQDVALRCDPISGHVSLFWYQQALGQGPEFLTYFQNEAQLDKSGLPSDRFFAERPEGSVSTLKIQRTQQEDSAVYLCASLFSGTNEQYFGPGTRLTVT.

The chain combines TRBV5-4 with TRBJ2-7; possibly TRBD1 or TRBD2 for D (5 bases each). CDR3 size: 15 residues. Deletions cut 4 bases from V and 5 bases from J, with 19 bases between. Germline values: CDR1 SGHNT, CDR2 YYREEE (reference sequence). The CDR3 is CASSVWDVVNDEQYF. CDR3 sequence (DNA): TGTGCCAGCAGCGTATGGGACGTCGTGAACGACGAGCAGTACTTC. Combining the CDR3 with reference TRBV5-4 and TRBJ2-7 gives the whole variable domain ETGVTQSPTHLIKTRGQQVTLRCSSQSGHNTVSWYQQALGQGPQFIFQYYREEENGRGNFPPRFSGLQFPNYSSELNVNALELDDSALYLCASSVWDVVNDEQYFGPGTRLTVT.

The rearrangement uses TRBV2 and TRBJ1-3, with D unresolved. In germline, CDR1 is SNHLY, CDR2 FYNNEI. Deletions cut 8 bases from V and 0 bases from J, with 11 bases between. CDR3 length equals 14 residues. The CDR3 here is CASSLRSSGNTIYF. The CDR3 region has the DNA TGTGCCAGCTCGCTTCGGAGCTCTGGAAACACCATATATTTT.

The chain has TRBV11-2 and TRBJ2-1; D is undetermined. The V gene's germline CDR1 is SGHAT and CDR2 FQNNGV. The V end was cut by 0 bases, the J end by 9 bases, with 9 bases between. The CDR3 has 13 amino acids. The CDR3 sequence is CASSLDSSVEQFF. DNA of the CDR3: TGTGCCAGCAGCTTAGATAGCAGCGTTGAGCAGTTCTTC.

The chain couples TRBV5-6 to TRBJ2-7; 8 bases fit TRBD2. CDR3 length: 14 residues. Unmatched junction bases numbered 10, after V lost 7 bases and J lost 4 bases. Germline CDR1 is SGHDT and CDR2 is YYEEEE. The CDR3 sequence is CASGKREYPYEQYF. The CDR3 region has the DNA TGTGCCAGCGGTAAGCGGGAGTACCCTTACGAGCAGTACTTC.

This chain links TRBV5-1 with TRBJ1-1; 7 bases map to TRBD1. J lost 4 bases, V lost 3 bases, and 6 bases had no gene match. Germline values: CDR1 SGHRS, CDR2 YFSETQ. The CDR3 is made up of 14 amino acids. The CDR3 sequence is CASSSQGSGTEAFF. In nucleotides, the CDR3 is TGCGCCAGCAGCTCACAGGGGTCTGGCACTGAAGCTTTCTTT.